Below are 27 T cell receptor beta chains sequenced from a single sample in a study of cytomegalovirus exposure and HLA in healthy donors. The PCR made use of 60 Vbeta and 13 Jbeta primers. TCRdb keeps only in-frame clones here, not all; method: immunoSEQ multiplex PCR. Of more than 150,000 clones detected, more than 85% appear once; the ten largest clones hold 0.2% to 0.3%. Sequenced sample: PBMCs. The receptors shown here come from a girl younger than two in good health and CMV-seronegative.

The chain employs TRBV5-1 and TRBJ2-2, with 7 bases that match TRBD2. The V and J ends lost 3 bases and 3 bases, in that order; junction bases with no gene match: 11. This CDR3 comprises 17 residues. Germline V gives CDR1 SGHRS, CDR2 YFSETQ. The CDR3 loop reads CASSYMSGNPDTGELFF. CDR3 sequence (DNA): TGCGCCAGCAGCTACATGAGCGGGAACCCTGACACCGGGGAGCTGTTTTTT. The full variable domain, completed using reference TRBV5-1 and TRBJ2-2, is KAGVTQTPRYLIKTRGQQVTLSCSPISGHRSVSWYQQTPGQGLQFLFEYFSETQRNKGNFPGRFSGRQFSNSRSEMNVSTLELGDSALYLCASSYMSGNPDTGELFFGEGSRLTVL.

The chain links TRBV7-8 to TRBJ2-5; TRBD1 is a possible D gene (6 bases). The CDR3 runs to 14 residues. CDR1 is SGHVS and CDR2 is FQNEAQ in the germline V gene. V lost 5 bases and J 5 bases, leaving 15 bases between the germline ends. The CDR3 here is CASSPSGVGETQYF. DNA of the CDR3: TGTGCCAGCAGCCCCTCAGGGGTCGGGGAGACCCAGTACTTC.

The V and J genes are TRBV13 and TRBJ2-5; D possibly corresponds to TRBD1 (5 bases). The J call may be in error: the DNA end matches TRBJ2-7 better. The CDR3 runs 13 residues. Germline V CDR1 and CDR2: PRHDT, FYEKMQ (reference sequence). CDR3 DNA: TGTGCCAGCAGCCGGACACCGTCCTACGAGCAGTACTTC. Residues: CASSRTPSYEQYF.

CDR3 nucleotide sequence: TGTGCCATTCGGGACTCCAATCAGCCCCAGCATTTT. This encodes CAIRDSNQPQHF. The rearrangement links TRBV2 to TRBJ1-5; TRBD1 is a possible D gene (5 bases). This CDR3 has 12 residues. CDR1 is SNHLY, CDR2 FYNNEI, per germline. V was clipped by 10 bases and J by 3 bases, with 10 bases between them. Drawing the rest from reference TRBV2 and TRBJ1-5, the complete variable domain is EPEVTQTPSHQVTQMGQEVILRCVPISNHLYFYWYRQILGQKVEFLVSFYNNEISEKSEIFDDQFSVERPDGSNFTLKIRSTKLEDSAMYFCAIRDSNQPQHFGDGTRLSIL.

About this clone: A read error may account for a junction end that differs from germline. The V and J genes are TRBV2 and TRBJ2-3, with 8 bases that match TRBD2. The CDR3 runs to 15 residues. CDR1 is SNHLY and CDR2 is FYNNEI in the germline V gene. The CDR3 here is CASREGIAGPDTQYF. DNA for the CDR3: TGTGCCAGCAGGGAAGGAATAGCGGGGCCAGATACGCAGTATTTT.

V usage is TRBV4-2 and J usage is TRBJ2-7; TRBD2 matches at 8 bases. Germline values: CDR1 LGHNA, CDR2 YNFKEQ. The length of the CDR3 is 15 residues. The trim removed 4 bases at V and 2 bases at J, leaving 7 bases unmatched. CDR3 sequence: CASSPRGSGTYEQYF. The CDR3, as DNA: TGTGCCAGCAGCCCGAGGGGTAGCGGGACCTACGAGCAGTACTTC.

The chain couples TRBV5-1 to TRBJ1-3, with TRBD1 identical over 8 bases. The V and J ends lost 5 bases and 0 bases, in that order; junction bases with no gene match: 1. The germline gives CDR1 SGHRS, CDR2 YFSETQ. This CDR3 has 14 residues. CDR3 coding DNA: TGCGCCAGCAGGGGACAGGTCTCTGGAAACACCATATATTTT. This codes for CASRGQVSGNTIYF.

This sequence joins TRBV2 and TRBJ2-1; no definite D call. This CDR3 is built from 15 residues. The V and J ends lost 3 bases and 2 bases respectively, with 11 bases between them. Germline V gene data show CDR1 as SNHLY and CDR2 as FYNNEI. The CDR3 DNA reads as TGTGCCAGCAGTGAGGGCCCGCCACCCTACAATGAGCAGTTCTTC. Translation gives CASSEGPPPYNEQFF.

This chain joins TRBV5-1 and TRBJ2-7, with a weak D call TRBD2 (5 bases). V shed 0 bases and J shed 1 base, with 14 bases lying between them. Germline V CDR1 and CDR2: SGHRS, YFSETQ. This CDR3 spans 16 amino acids. The CDR3 spells CASSLGRETISYEQYF. CDR3 sequence (DNA): TGCGCCAGCAGCTTGGGCCGGGAAACTATTTCCTACGAGCAGTACTTC.

The V and J genes are TRBV2 and TRBJ2-7; D is perhaps TRBD1 (5 bases). V was pared by 3 bases and J by 3 bases, with 6 bases between. CDR1 SNHLY and CDR2 FYNNEI come from the germline V gene. The CDR3 runs to 12 residues. The CDR3 loop is CASSEQGYEQYF. The CDR3 coding sequence is TGTGCCAGCAGTGAGCAGGGCTACGAGCAGTACTTC.

V is TRBV6-5 and J is TRBJ2-7; a possible D gene is TRBD2 (6 bases). CDR1 MNHEY and CDR2 SVGAGI come from the germline V gene. The CDR3 is 13 residues long. V lost 7 bases to trimming and J lost 2 bases, with 12 bases between them. The CDR3 coding sequence is TGTGCCAGCAAACTGGGACTTCCCTACGAGCAGTACTTC. It codes for CASKLGLPYEQYF.

A few counts support this clone. The chain has TRBV7-9 and TRBJ1-1; the D is unclear. Deletions cut 5 bases from V and 6 bases from J, with 13 bases between. The CDR3 is made up of 13 amino acids. CDR1 SEHNR and CDR2 FQNEAQ come from the germline V gene (reference sequence). CDR3 in amino acids: CASSPWETPEAFF. The CDR3 nucleotides read TGTGCCAGCAGCCCTTGGGAGACCCCTGAAGCTTTCTTT. Full variable domain (rest looked up from reference TRBV7-9 and TRBJ1-1): DTGVSQNPRHKITKRGQNVTFRCDPISEHNRLYWYRQTLGQGPEFLTYFQNEAQLEKSRLLSDRFSAERPKGSFSTLEIQRTEQGDSAMYLCASSPWETPEAFFGQGTRLTVV.

V gene TRBV19 combines with J gene TRBJ1-2, with TRBD1 identical over 10 bases. The CDR3 length is 14 residues. The germline CDR1 and CDR2 sequences are LNHDA and SQIVND (reference sequence). The junction had 10 bases not matched to a gene; V was cut back by 7 bases and J by 8 bases. This chain's CDR3 is CASIDRGHQGGYTF. In DNA form, the CDR3 reads TGTGCCAGTATTGACAGGGGGCATCAGGGAGGCTACACCTTC. The variable domain in full, completed from reference TRBV19 and TRBJ1-2, reads DGGITQSPKYLFRKEGQNVTLSCEQNLNHDAMYWYRQDPGQGLRLIYYSQIVNDFQKGDIAEGYSVSREKKESFPLTVTSAQKNPTAFYLCASIDRGHQGGYTFGSGTRLTVV.

The chain recombines TRBV4-1 with TRBJ2-2, with D tentatively TRBD2 (5 bases). The CDR3 spans 13 residues. In germline, CDR1 is MGHRA, CDR2 YSYEKL. The V end lost 2 bases, the J end lost 7 bases, and 8 bases lay between the germline ends. The CDR3 sequence: CASSQITSGELFF. The CDR3 nucleotides read TGCGCCAGCAGCCAAATTACTAGCGGGGAGCTGTTTTTT.

V and J are TRBV6-5 and TRBJ2-7, with D perhaps matching TRBD2 (6 bases). V was pared by 6 bases and J by 3 bases, with 18 bases between. The CDR3 has 15 residues. Germline loops: CDR1 MNHEY, CDR2 SVGAGI. The CDR3 is CASSQLSGPIYEQYF. The CDR3 bases are TGTGCCAGCAGCCAGCTTAGCGGTCCCATCTACGAGCAGTACTTC.

The gene calls are TRBV27 and TRBJ1-5; D gene uncertain. CDR1 and CDR2 (germline): MNHEY, SMNVEV (reference sequence). The CDR3 consists of 14 residues. The V end was cut by 7 bases, the J end by 0 bases, with 10 bases between. DNA of the CDR3: TGTGCCAGCATCAACAGCTATAGCAATCAGCCCCAGCATTTT. It specifies CASINSYSNQPQHF.

The chain has TRBV4-1 and TRBJ2-3; D is possibly TRBD2 (5 bases). V shed 1 base and J shed 6 bases, with 8 bases lying between them. In germline, CDR1 is MGHRA, CDR2 YSYEKL. CDR3 length: 13 amino acids. The CDR3 region has the DNA TGCGCCAGCAGCCAAGTCTGGGAGGATACGCAGTATTTT. This sequence encodes CASSQVWEDTQYF.

CDR3 bases: TGTGCCAGCAGTGAGGGGACAGGGGTAACTAATGAGCAGTTCTTC. This codes for CASSEGTGVTNEQFF. The chain is built from TRBV2 and TRBJ2-1; 10 bases agree with TRBD1. The CDR3 loop spans 15 amino acids. The J segment lost 7 bases and the V segment lost 3 bases, leaving 6 bases of the junction unmatched. The V gene's germline CDR1 is SNHLY and CDR2 FYNNEI.

The chain has TRBV14 and TRBJ2-3, with 10 positions matching TRBD2. J was trimmed by 1 base and V by 4 bases; bases with no gene match: 5. The CDR3 runs 16 residues. In germline, CDR1 is SGHDN, CDR2 FVKESK. As DNA, the CDR3 is TGTGCCAGCAGCCGCACTAGCGGGGTGCGCACAGATACGCAGTATTTT. Translated, it gives CASSRTSGVRTDTQYF. The full variable domain, in which reference TRBV14 and TRBJ2-3 provide the parts outside the CDR3, is EAGVTQFPSHSVIEKGQTVTLRCDPISGHDNLYWYRRVMGKEIKFLLHFVKESKQDESGMPNNRFLAERTGGTYSTLKVQPAELEDSGVYFCASSRTSGVRTDTQYFGPGTRLTVL.

V usage is TRBV27 and J usage is TRBJ2-3; a weak D match, TRBD2 (5 bases). Trimming took off 5 bases at V and 6 bases at J, with 18 bases between the two ends. This CDR3 is built from 15 residues. Germline assignment: CDR1 MNHEY and CDR2 SMNVEV (reference sequence). DNA for the CDR3: TGTGCCAGCAGTCCTTCAGTCTCGCGGGCGGATACGCAGTATTTT. It is translated as CASSPSVSRADTQYF.

This chain joins TRBV7-2 and TRBJ1-5, with a weak D call TRBD1 (5 bases). Germline lookup yields CDR1 SGHTA and CDR2 FQGNSA. This CDR3 has 13 residues. Trimming pared 5 bases from V and 3 bases from J, leaving 8 bases between. The CDR3 loop is CASSQGNNQPQHF. The CDR3 region has the DNA TGTGCCAGCAGCCAGGGTAACAATCAGCCCCAGCATTTT.

Only one count was recorded for this clone. The chain couples TRBV2 to TRBJ2-7, with a tentative D call TRBD2 (6 bases). Trimming took off 6 bases at V and 1 base at J, with 16 bases between the two ends. The CDR3 runs to 15 residues. Germline assignment: CDR1 SNHLY and CDR2 FYNNEI. CDR3 protein: CASRGLGLLSYEQYF. CDR3 nucleotide sequence: TGTGCCAGCAGGGGCTTGGGACTTTTATCCTACGAGCAGTACTTC.

The chain links TRBV10-3 to TRBJ2-7, with 13 nucleotides matching TRBD2. This CDR3 comprises 16 residues. In germline, CDR1 is ENHRY, CDR2 SYGVKD. V was pared by 5 bases and J by 1 base, with 5 bases of the junction left unmatched. CDR3: CAISPPGLAGSYEQYF. CDR3 in DNA: TGTGCCATCAGTCCACCGGGACTAGCGGGATCCTACGAGCAGTACTTC.

The rearrangement joins TRBV7-9 to TRBJ2-2; maybe TRBD1 (6 bases). The germline V and J ends were trimmed by 5 bases and 10 bases, with 20 bases remaining between them. Germline V gene lookup returns CDR1 SEHNR and CDR2 FQNEAQ (reference sequence). The CDR3 sequence is 15 residues long. The DNA of the CDR3 is TGTGCCAGCAGCCCACCCGGACAGCCGACGTCGGAGCTGTTTTTT. Translated, it gives CASSPPGQPTSELFF. Supplemented by reference TRBV7-9 and TRBJ2-2, the full variable domain reads DTGVSQNPRHKITKRGQNVTFRCDPISEHNRLYWYRQTLGQGPEFLTYFQNEAQLEKSRLLSDRFSAERPKGSFSTLEIQRTEQGDSAMYLCASSPPGQPTSELFFGEGSRLTVL.

V is TRBV7-8 and J is TRBJ2-1; 7 bases align to TRBD2. Germline V gives CDR1 SGHVS, CDR2 FQNEAQ. CDR3 length: 14 amino acids. Trimming took 1 base from V and 6 from J; bases not matched to a gene: 3. CDR3 sequence (DNA): TGTGCCAGCAGCTTAGTCCGGACTAGCAATGAGCAGTTCTTC. Amino acid sequence: CASSLVRTSNEQFF.

The CDR3 sequence: CASSLLGVNTEAFF. The CDR3 DNA reads TGTGCCAGCAGCTTACTCGGGGTGAACACTGAAGCTTTCTTT. The V and J genes are TRBV5-6 and TRBJ1-1, with D uncertain. The V gene lost 2 bases and the J gene lost 0 bases, with 8 bases spanning the gap. The CDR3 totals 14 residues. Germline V gene sequence: CDR1 SGHDT, CDR2 YYEEEE. Full variable domain (rest looked up from reference TRBV5-6 and TRBJ1-1): DAGVTQSPTHLIKTRGQQVTLRCSPKSGHDTVSWYQQALGQGPQFIFQYYEEEERQRGNFPDRFSGHQFPNYSSELNVNALLLGDSALYLCASSLLGVNTEAFFGQGTRLTVV.

Concerning this clone itself: Within the sample, other DNA sequences also encode this same CDR3. V and J are TRBV6-5 and TRBJ2-7; 7 nucleotides agree with TRBD1. This CDR3 region has 13 residues. With V trimmed by 6 bases and J by 3 bases, 5 bases remained unmatched. The V gene's germline CDR1 is MNHEY and CDR2 SVGAGI. Here the CDR3 DNA reads TGTGCCAGCAGGCCCGGGACAGTCTACGAGCAGTACTTC. Its translation is CASRPGTVYEQYF.